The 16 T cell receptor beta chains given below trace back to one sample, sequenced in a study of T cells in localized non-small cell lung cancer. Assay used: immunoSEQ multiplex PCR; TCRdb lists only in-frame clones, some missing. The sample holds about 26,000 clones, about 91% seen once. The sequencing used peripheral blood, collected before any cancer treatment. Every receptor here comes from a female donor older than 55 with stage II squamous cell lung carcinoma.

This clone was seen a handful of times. In DNA form, the CDR3 reads TGTGCCAGTAGTATGGGGAATTCACCCCTCCACTTT. Translation gives CASSMGNSPLHF. The chain links TRBV19 to TRBJ1-6; D not resolved. CDR1 LNHDA and CDR2 SQIVND come from the germline V gene (reference sequence). The CDR3 has 12 residues. The V gene lost 3 bases and the J gene lost 7 bases, with 4 bases spanning the gap.

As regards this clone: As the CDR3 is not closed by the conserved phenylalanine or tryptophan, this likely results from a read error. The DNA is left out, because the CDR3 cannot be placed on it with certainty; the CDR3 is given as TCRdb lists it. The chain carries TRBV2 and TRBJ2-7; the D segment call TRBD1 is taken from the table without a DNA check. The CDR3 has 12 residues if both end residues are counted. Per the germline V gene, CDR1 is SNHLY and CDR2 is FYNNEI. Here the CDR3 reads CASSEGAQSSYL.

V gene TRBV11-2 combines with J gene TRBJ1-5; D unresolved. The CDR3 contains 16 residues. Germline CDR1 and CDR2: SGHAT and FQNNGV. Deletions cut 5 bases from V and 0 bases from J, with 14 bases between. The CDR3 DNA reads TGTGCCAGCAGCCCCGGCCAGATACTTAGCAATCAGCCCCAGCATTTT. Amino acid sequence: CASSPGQILSNQPQHF.

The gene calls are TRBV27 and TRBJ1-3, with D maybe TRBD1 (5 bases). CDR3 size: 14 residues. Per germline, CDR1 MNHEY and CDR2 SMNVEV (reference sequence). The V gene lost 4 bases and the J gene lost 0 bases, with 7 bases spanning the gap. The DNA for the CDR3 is TGTGCCAGCAGTTCGGGGGGCTCTGGAAACACCATATATTTT. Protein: CASSSGGSGNTIYF.

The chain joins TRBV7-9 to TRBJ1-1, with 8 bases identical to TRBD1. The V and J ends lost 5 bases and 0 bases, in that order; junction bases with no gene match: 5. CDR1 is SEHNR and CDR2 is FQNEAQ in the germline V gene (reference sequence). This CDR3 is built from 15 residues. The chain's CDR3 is CASSPGQGMNTEAFF. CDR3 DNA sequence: TGTGCCAGCAGCCCCGGACAGGGCATGAACACTGAAGCTTTCTTT.

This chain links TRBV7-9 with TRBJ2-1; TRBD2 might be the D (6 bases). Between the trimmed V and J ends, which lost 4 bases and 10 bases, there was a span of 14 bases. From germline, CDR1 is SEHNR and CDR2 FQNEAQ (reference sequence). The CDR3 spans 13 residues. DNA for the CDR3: TGTGCCAGCAGCTCTCGGGGCCGGGGGGAGCAGTTCTTC. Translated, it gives CASSSRGRGEQFF.

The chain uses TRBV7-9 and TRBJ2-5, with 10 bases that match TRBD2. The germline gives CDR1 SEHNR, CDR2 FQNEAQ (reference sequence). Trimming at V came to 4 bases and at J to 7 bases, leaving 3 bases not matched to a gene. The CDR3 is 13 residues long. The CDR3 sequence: CASSSLAGVTQYF. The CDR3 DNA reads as TGTGCCAGCAGCTCCCTAGCGGGAGTGACCCAGTACTTC.

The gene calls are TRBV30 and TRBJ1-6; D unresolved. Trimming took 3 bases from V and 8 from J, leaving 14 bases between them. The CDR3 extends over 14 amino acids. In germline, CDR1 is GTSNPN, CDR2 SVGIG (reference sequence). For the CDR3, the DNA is TGTGCCTGGAGCTTCGGAGGGCCCTATTCACCCCTCCACTTT. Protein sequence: CAWSFGGPYSPLHF.

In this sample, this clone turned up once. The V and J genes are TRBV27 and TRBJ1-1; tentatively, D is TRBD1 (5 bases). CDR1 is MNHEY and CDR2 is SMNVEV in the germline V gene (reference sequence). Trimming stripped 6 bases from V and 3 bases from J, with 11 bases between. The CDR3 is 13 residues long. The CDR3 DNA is TGTGCCAGCAGACTAGGGGAGTACACTGAAGCTTTCTTT. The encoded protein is CASRLGEYTEAFF.

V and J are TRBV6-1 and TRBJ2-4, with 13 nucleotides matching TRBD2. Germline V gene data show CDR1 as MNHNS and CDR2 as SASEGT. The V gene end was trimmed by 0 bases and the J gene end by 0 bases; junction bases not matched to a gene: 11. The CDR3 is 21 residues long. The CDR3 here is CASSEAPPGLAGSLAKNIQYF. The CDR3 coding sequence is TGTGCCAGCAGTGAAGCGCCTCCGGGACTAGCGGGATCTCTAGCCAAAAACATTCAGTACTTC.

CDR3 sequence (DNA): TGTGCCAGCAGCCCCAGGACAGAAGAGACCCAGTACTTC. This codes for CASSPRTEETQYF. This sequence joins TRBV7-3 and TRBJ2-5, with D perhaps matching TRBD1 (6 bases). V was clipped by 5 bases and J by 3 bases, with 10 bases between them. The V gene's germline CDR1 is SGHTA and CDR2 FQGTGA. The CDR3 spans 13 residues.

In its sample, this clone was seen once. The CDR3 DNA sequence: TGTGCCATCATGGGATCCGGGACAGGGCTCCAAGAGACCCAGTACTTC. Protein: CAIMGSGTGLQETQYF. The rearrangement links TRBV10-3 to TRBJ2-5; 9 bases line up with TRBD1. This CDR3 is built from 16 residues. CDR1 is ENHRY and CDR2 is SYGVKD in the germline V gene. Trimming took 7 bases from V and 1 from J; bases not matched to a gene: 10.

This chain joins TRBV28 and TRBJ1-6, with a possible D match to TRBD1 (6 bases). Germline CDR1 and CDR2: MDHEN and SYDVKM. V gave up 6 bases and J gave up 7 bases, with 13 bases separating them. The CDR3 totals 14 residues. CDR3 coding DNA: TGTGCCAGCAGGGGGGGACATTTGAATTCACCCCTCCACTTT. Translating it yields CASRGGHLNSPLHF.

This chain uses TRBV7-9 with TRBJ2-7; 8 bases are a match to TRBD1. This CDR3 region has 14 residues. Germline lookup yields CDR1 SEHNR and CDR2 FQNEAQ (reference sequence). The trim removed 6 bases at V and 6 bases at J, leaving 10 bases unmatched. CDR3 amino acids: CASSSGGSQGEQYF. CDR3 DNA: TGTGCCAGCAGTTCAGGGGGCTCTCAGGGCGAGCAGTACTTC.

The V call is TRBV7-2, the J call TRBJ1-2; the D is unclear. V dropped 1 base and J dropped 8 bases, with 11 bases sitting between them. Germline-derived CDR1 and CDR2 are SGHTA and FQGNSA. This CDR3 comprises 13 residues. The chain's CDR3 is CASSLVGDPGYTF. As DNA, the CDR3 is TGTGCCAGCAGCTTAGTTGGGGATCCGGGCTACACCTTC.

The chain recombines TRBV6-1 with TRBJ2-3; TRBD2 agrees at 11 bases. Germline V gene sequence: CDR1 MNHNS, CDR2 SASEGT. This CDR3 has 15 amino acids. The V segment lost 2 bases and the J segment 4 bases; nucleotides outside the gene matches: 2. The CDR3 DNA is TGTGCCAGCAGTGAACTAGCGGGAGGTGCAGATACGCAGTATTTT. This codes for CASSELAGGADTQYF.